The T cell receptor beta chain under discussion was sequenced for a study of T cells in Graves' hyperthyroidism and ophthalmopathy. This clonotype showed up just once. Researchers amplified the TCR beta CDR3 regions from RNA transcripts. HTBI primers were employed in a first-round RT-PCR of the TCR CDR3. TCRdb passed the multiplex PCR reads through MiXCR, listing each CDR3 protein once. The sample carries over 250,000 distinct CDR3 sequences, about 25% recorded once. The germline CDR1 and CDR2 sequences are MNHNS and SASEGT. Germline trimming cut 3 bases from V and 7 bases from J; bases unmatched to any gene: 8. This CDR3 region has 16 residues.

The chain couples TRBV6-1 to TRBJ2-2; 10 bases align to TRBD2. The sequenced material came from blood. This receptor was obtained from a man aged 35 to 55 with Graves' hyperthyroidism that later progressed to Graves' ophthalmopathy. CDR3 region: CASSDWLAGVDGELFF. CDR3 DNA: TGTGCCAGCAGTGATTGGCTAGCGGGAGTAGACGGGGAGCTGTTTTTT.